This note documents a single T cell receptor (beta chain) sequence. Antigen specificity is unknown. The sample comes from a study of blood T cells in healthy people across ages. Alongside a J-beta primer mix, a sample-barcoded 5' primer served in a second PCR lasting about 6 to 11 cycles. TCRdb analysed the 5' RACE reads with MiXCR anew, one entry per CDR3 protein. Here the sample spans about 670,000 distinct CDR3 sequences, around 52% being singletons. Study results and limitations: It was the long-lived donors that had more naive CD4+ cells and higher diversity than aged donors. The fall in TCR beta diversity per million T cells was roughly linear with age.

Germline-derived CDR1 and CDR2 are DFQATT and SNEGSKA (reference sequence). Trimming shortened V by 1 base and J by 4 bases, and 8 bases separated the two germline ends. CDR3 length: 13 amino acids. Sequencing was performed on blood. The chain is built from TRBV20-1 and TRBJ1-5; no clear D. This TCR came from a woman older than 75 in good health. The chain's CDR3 is CSARVGYNQPQHF. CDR3 nucleotide sequence: TGCAGTGCTAGAGTCGGGTATAATCAGCCCCAGCATTTT.